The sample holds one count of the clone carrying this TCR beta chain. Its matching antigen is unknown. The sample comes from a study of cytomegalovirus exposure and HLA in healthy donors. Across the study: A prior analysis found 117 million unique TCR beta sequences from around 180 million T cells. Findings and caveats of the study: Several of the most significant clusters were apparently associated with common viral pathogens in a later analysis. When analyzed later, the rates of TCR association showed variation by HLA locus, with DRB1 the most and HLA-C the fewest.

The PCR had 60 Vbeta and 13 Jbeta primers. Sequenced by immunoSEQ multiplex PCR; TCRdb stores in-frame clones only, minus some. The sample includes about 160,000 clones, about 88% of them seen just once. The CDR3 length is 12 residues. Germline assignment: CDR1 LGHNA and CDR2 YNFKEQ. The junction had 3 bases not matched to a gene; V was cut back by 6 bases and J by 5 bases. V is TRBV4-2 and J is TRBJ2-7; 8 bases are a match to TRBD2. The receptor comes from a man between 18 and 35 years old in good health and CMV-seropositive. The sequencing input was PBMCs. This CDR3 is CASSIGGDEQYF. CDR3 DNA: TGTGCCAGCAGTATCGGGGGGGACGAGCAGTACTTC.